The clone carrying this TCR beta chain showed up many times. V was pared by 3 bases and J by 5 bases, with 12 bases of the junction left unmatched. Germline V lookup: CDR1 DFQATT, CDR2 SNEGSKA (reference sequence). The CDR3 sequence is 15 residues long. This record comes from a study of CD8 T cells in ankylosing spondylitis. A single record per CDR3 protein comes from TCRdb applying MiXCR to the 5' RACE reads. Of a few hundred thousand distinct CDR3 sequences in the sample, roughly 10% were seen once. The clonotype was recovered from a female donor with ankylosing spondylitis or in good health (not recorded which). This chain connects TRBV20-1 to TRBJ2-5, with 7 positions matching TRBD2. What was sequenced was blood, either unsorted or a sorted T cell fraction (not recorded which). CDR3 sequence reads: CSARSGGGPLETQYF. As DNA, the CDR3 is TGCAGTGCTAGGTCCGGGGGAGGGCCCCTTGAGACCCAGTACTTC.